This T cell receptor (beta chain) was observed in a study of regulatory T cells in long-lasting Graves disease. Indicated time point: newly diagnosed GD, antithyroid drugs for less than 3 months. Scientists built the TCR library using RNA that was extracted from PBMCs. In its sample, this clonotype was seen many times. V was clipped by 7 bases and J by 3 bases, with 9 bases between them. CDR1 is ENHRY and CDR2 is SYGVKD in the germline V gene. The CDR3 sequence is 12 residues long. Construction of the TCR beta libraries employed iRepertoire HTBI primers in conjunction with Arm-PCR of CDR3 regions. TCRdb reprocessed the multiplex PCR reads via MiXCR and lists one record per CDR3 protein. The sample gives some 250,000 distinct CDR3 sequences, 15% to 20% of which show up once; less than 15% is in the top ten. This sample also appeared in a second study, on T cells in Graves' hyperthyroidism and ophthalmopathy.

The sequence came from a woman aged 25 to 39 with Graves disease. The starting material was peripheral blood mononuclear cells (PBMCs), obtained at new diagnosis, from a patient treated with antithyroid drugs. The V gene is TRBV10-3, the J gene TRBJ1-1; no clear D gene. CDR3 in amino acids: CAIKHEDTEAFF. The CDR3 nucleotides read TGTGCCATCAAACATGAGGACACTGAAGCTTTCTTT.